The source of this T cell receptor beta chain is a study of cytomegalovirus exposure and HLA in healthy donors. This clone has only one observation. Its target is not known. PCR used 60 Vbeta primers and 13 Jbeta primers. Profiled with immunoSEQ multiplex PCR; TCRdb holds only in-frame clones, not every one. This table has a few hundred thousand clones, 70% to 85% appearing once. Participants comprised healthy donors of bone marrow. The CDR3 has 15 amino acids. The trim removed 4 bases at V and 6 bases at J, leaving 9 bases unmatched. CDR1 is SGHNT and CDR2 is YYREEE in the germline V gene (reference sequence). The study's findings and limits: An analysis that came later showed most CMV-associated TCR beta chains appearing HLA-restricted. Per a later analysis, 16,951 TCR beta sequences showed association with HLA alleles at 0.05 false discovery rate.

The clonotype was recovered from a woman aged 40 to 50 in good health and CMV-seronegative. The specimen sequenced was PBMCs. This chain links TRBV5-4 with TRBJ2-2; the match to TRBD2 covers 7 bases. The CDR3 is CASSTRDYLPGELFF. CDR3 coding DNA: TGTGCCAGCAGCACACGGGACTACTTACCCGGGGAGCTGTTTTTT.